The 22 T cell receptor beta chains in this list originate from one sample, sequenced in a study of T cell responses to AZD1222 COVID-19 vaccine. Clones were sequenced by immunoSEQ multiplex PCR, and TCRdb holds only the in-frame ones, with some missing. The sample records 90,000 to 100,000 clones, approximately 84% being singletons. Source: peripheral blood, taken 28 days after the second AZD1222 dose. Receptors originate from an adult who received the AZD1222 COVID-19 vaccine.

The CDR3 nucleotides read TGTGCCAGCAGCCAATACTCCGGCACTGAAGCTTTCTTT. Protein product: CASSQYSGTEAFF. This chain uses TRBV11-3 with TRBJ1-1; D is unresolved. CDR1 and CDR2 from the germline V gene are SGHNT and YENEEA. Trimming left V 5 bases short and J 4 bases short, with 11 bases between. This CDR3 contains 13 residues.

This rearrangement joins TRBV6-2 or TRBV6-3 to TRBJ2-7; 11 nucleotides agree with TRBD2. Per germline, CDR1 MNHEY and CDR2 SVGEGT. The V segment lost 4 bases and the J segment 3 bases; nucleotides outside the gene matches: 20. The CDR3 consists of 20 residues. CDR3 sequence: CASSLTPTPARLAGLYEQYF. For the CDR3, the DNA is TGTGCCAGCAGTTTAACCCCAACTCCCGCCCGACTAGCGGGACTCTACGAGCAGTACTTC.

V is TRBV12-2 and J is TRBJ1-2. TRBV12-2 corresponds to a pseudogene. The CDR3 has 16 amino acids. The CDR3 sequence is CASRYYLDLNGRGYTF. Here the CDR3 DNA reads TGTGCAAGTCGCTATTACCTGGACCTCAATGGAAGGGGCTACACCTTC.

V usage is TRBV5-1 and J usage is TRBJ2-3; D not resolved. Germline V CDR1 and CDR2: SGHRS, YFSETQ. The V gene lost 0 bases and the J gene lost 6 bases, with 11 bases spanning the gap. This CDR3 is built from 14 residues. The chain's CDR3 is CASSLGLESDTQYF. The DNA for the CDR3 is TGCGCCAGCAGCTTGGGTCTAGAGTCCGATACGCAGTATTTT. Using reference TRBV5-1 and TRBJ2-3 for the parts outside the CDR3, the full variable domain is KAGVTQTPRYLIKTRGQQVTLSCSPISGHRSVSWYQQTPGQGLQFLFEYFSETQRNKGNFPGRFSGRQFSNSRSEMNVSTLELGDSALYLCASSLGLESDTQYFGPGTRLTVL.

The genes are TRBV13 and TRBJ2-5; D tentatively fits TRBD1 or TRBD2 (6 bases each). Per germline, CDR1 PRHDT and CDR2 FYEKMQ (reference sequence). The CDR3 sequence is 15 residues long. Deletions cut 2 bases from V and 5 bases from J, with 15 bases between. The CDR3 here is CASSLRRGVSETQYF. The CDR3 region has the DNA TGTGCCAGCAGCTTACGTAGGGGGGTATCGGAGACCCAGTACTTC.

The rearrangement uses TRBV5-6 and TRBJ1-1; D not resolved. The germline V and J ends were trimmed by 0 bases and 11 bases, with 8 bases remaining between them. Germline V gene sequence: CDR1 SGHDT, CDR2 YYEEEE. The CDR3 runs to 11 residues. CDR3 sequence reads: CASSLGGRAFF. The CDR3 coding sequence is TGTGCCAGCAGCTTGGGCGGGCGGGCTTTCTTT.

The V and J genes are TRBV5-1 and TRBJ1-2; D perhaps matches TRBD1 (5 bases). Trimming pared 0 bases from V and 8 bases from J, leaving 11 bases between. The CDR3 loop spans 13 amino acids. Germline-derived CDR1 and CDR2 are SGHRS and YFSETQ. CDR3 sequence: CASSLVGDRGYTF. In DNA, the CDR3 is TGCGCCAGCAGCTTGGTCGGGGACCGCGGCTACACCTTC.

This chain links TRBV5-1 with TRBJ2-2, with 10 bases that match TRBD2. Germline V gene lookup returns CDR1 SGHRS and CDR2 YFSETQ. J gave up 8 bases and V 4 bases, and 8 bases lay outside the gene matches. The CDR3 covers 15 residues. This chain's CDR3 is CASSVGTSAPGELFF. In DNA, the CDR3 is TGCGCCAGCAGCGTTGGGACTAGCGCACCAGGGGAGCTGTTTTTT.

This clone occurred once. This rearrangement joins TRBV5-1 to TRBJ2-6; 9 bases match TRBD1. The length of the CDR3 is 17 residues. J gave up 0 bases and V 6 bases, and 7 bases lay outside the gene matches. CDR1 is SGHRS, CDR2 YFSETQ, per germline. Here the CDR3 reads CASTPGQGSSGANVLTF. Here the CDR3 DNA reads TGCGCCAGCACCCCGGGACAGGGAAGCTCTGGGGCCAACGTCCTGACTTTC.

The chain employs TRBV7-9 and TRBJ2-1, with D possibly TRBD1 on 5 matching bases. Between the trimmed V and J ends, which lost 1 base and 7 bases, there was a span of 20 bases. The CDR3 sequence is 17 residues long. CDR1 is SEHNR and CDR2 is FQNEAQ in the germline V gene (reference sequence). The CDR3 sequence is CASSLGWSQGFINEQFF. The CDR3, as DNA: TGTGCCAGCAGCTTAGGTTGGTCTCAGGGATTTATAAATGAGCAGTTCTTC.

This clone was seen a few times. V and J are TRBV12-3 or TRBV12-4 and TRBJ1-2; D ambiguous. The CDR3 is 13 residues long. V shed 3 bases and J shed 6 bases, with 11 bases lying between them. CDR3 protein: CASSLPRADGYTF. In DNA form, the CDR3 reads TGTGCCAGCAGTTTGCCCCGGGCAGATGGCTACACCTTC.

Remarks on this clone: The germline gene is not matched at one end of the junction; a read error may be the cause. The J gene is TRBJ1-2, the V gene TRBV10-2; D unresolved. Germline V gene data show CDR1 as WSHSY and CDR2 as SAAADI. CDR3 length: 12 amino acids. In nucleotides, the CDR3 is TGCGCCAGCAGTGAGCCGCCTTTGGGGTGGGTCTTC. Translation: CASSEPPLGWVF.

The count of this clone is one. CDR3 protein: CASSSLTGRTYEQYF. Here the CDR3 DNA reads TGCGCCAGCAGTTCCTTGACAGGGCGCACCTACGAGCAGTACTTC. V is TRBV5-1 and J is TRBJ2-7; 7 nucleotides agree with TRBD1. Germline CDR1 SGHRS, CDR2 YFSETQ. The CDR3 consists of 15 residues. V was clipped by 5 bases and J by 2 bases; unmatched bases: 10.

The CDR3 coding sequence is TGTGCCAGCAGTTTGGGCGGGGGAGCAGATACGCAGTATTTT. It specifies CASSLGGGADTQYF. J is TRBJ2-3 and V is TRBV6-5; 7 bases line up with TRBD2. Losses at the gene ends were 4 bases for V and 4 bases for J; bases not matched to a gene: 5. CDR3 length: 14 amino acids. Germline V lookup: CDR1 MNHEY, CDR2 SVGAGI.

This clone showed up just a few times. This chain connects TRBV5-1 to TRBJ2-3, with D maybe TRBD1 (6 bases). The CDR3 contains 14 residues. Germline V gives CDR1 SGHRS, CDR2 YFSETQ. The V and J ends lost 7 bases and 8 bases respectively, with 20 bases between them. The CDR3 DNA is TGCGCCAGCTCTACAGGGAACGTCCGGGGTACGCAGTATTTT. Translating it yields CASSTGNVRGTQYF. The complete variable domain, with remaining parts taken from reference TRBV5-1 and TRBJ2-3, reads KAGVTQTPRYLIKTRGQQVTLSCSPISGHRSVSWYQQTPGQGLQFLFEYFSETQRNKGNFPGRFSGRQFSNSRSEMNVSTLELGDSALYLCASSTGNVRGTQYFGPGTRLTVL.

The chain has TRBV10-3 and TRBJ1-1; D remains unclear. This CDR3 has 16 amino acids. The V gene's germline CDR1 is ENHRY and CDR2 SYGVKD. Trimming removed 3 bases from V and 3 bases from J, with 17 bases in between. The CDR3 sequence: CAISDPTRESDTEAFF. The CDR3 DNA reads TGTGCCATCAGTGACCCCACCCGTGAGTCGGACACTGAAGCTTTCTTT.

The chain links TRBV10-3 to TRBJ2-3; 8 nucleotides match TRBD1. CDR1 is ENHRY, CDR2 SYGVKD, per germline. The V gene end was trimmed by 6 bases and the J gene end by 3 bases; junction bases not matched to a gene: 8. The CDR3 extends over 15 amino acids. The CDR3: CAISFSGQGTDTQYF. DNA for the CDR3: TGTGCCATCAGCTTCTCAGGACAGGGAACAGATACGCAGTATTTT.

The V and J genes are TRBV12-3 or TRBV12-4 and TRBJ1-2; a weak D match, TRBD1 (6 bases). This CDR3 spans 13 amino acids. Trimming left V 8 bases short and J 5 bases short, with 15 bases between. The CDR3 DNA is TGTGCCAGCGGGGAGACAGGACCTTATGGCTACACCTTC. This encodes CASGETGPYGYTF.

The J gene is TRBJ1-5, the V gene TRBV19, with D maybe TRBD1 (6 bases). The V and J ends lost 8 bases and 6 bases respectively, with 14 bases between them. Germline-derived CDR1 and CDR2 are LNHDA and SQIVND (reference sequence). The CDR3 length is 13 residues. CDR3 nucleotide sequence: TGTGCCAGTTCAGAACAGGGAAGTCAGCCCCAGCATTTT. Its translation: CASSEQGSQPQHF.

For the CDR3, the DNA is TGTGCCAGCAGTTACGGTTTTGGTAGCGGGGGGGCCCGAGAGACCCAGTACTTC. Encoded protein: CASSYGFGSGGARETQYF. The chain links TRBV6-2 or TRBV6-3 to TRBJ2-5, with 11 bases lining up with TRBD2. J gave up 4 bases and V 2 bases, and 12 bases lay outside the gene matches. This CDR3 contains 18 residues. Germline V CDR1 and CDR2: MNHEY, SVGEGT.

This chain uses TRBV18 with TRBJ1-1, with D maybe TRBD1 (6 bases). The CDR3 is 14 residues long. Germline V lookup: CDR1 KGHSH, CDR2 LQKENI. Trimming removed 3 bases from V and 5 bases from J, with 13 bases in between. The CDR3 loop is CASSPTGMGTEAFF. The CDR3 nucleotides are TGTGCCAGCTCACCCACAGGGATGGGGACTGAAGCTTTCTTT.

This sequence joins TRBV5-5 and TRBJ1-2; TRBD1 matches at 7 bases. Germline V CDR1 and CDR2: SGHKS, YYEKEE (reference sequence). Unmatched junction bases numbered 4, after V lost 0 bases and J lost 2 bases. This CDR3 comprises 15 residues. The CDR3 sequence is CASSLVPGQNYGYTF. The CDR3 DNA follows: TGTGCCAGCAGCTTGGTACCGGGACAGAACTATGGCTACACCTTC.